Presented here are 2 T cell receptor beta chains from one specimen sequenced in a study of blood T cell repertoires in COVID-19. Clones were read by immunoSEQ multiplex PCR, and TCRdb kept only the in-frame ones, dropping some. The repertoire includes around 300,000 clones, 70% to 90% of them detected once, and around 3% sits in the top ten. Material: peripheral blood. Receptors originate from a woman aged 30 to 39 with active or convalescent COVID-19.

The CDR3 region is CASRLADRDRRFENTEAFF. CDR3 in DNA: TGTGCAAGTCGCTTAGCCGACCGGGACAGGAGGTTCGAGAACACTGAAGCTTTCTTT. The chain has TRBV12-2 and TRBJ1-1; TRBD1 was called by the table and not checked on the DNA. TRBV12-2 is tagged as a pseudogene. This CDR3 is 19 amino acids long.

The J gene is TRBJ2-7, the V gene TRBV5-1; a possible D gene is TRBD1 (6 bases). This CDR3 has 16 residues. The V and J ends lost 1 base and 6 bases respectively, with 20 bases between them. The germline V gene encodes CDR1 SGHRS and CDR2 YFSETQ. The CDR3 bases are TGCGCCAGCAGCTTGCGACAGGTCCTCTCGGTAACCGAGCAGTACTTC. Its protein is CASSLRQVLSVTEQYF.